This TCR beta chain originates from a study of graft-versus-host responses after intestinal transplantation (dated by TCRdb to about 2021). In the study overall: Recipients received multivisceral, liver-intestinal, or isolated intestinal transplants. Every recipient was given anti-thymocyte globulin induction, followed by approximately 3 years of maintenance tacrolimus and steroids. After intestinal transplantation, graft-versus-host and host-versus-graft alloreactive T cell clones in the graft, circulation and bone marrow were tracked using bulk TCR-beta CDR3 sequencing. To identify alloreactive clones, pre-transplant mixed lymphocyte reaction products were sequenced and compared with unstimulated pre-transplant donor and recipient T cells. A cohort of some 24 intestinal transplant recipients, including one retransplant, was enrolled, and 3 patients lacking pretransplant specimens were excluded. A peak of at least 4% donor T cells among recipient peripheral blood mononuclear cells was the definition used for donor T cell macrochimerism. Instead of going to the commercial service, samples from a few later patients were sequenced in-house on an Illumina MiSeq and processed with MiXCR. Results the study describes overall, beyond this receptor: Conclusions were limited by the relatively low number and heterogeneity of intestinal transplant patients. Early after transplant, peak levels of circulating GvH clones were found to be associated with declines in HvG clones. GvH clones were detected in recipient bone marrow, and some of these GvH clones were observed earlier in ileal mucosa or blood, consistent with an intestinal mucosal origin. Patients with donor T cell macrochimerism had high GvH to HvG T cell clonal ratios in their allografts.

Blood samples were collected up to 4 times in the first month after transplant and then at least monthly when available. Libraries were made using the immunoSEQ multiplex PCR assay. Adaptive Biotechnologies carried out high-throughput TCR-beta CDR3 sequencing of genomic DNA for most patients. The original methods were these. TCR sequencing data for roughly 17 patients were retrieved from Adaptive's ImmunoSEQ software; a few other patients were processed with MiXCR and VDJtools. CDR3 nucleotide sequences shared between donor and recipient were removed because their origin could not be assigned. To count as alloreactive, a clone needed at least 2-fold expansion over unstimulated cells and a minimum CFSE-low frequency of 0.002% (template counts) or 0.001% (read counts). Clones were considered mappable if detected in sequenced pre-transplant spleen, lymph node, or MLR CFSE-low populations of the donor or recipient. Cumulative frequency of alloreactive clones was calculated as a percentage of all sequences weighted by copy number. TCRdb took over this immuneACCESS table, retaining in-frame rearrangements with V and J assigned. Such tables are incomplete; in checked studies, under half of the missing clones stem from an unresolved V gene, and the remainder is unexplained. V and J calls and clone size are as listed in that table; D and trimming were resolved from the DNA. This sample holds over 75,000 clones; around 88% were observed only once. In total, the top ten clones hold roughly 1.4% of the sample.

Trimming costs V 4 bases and J 6 bases, and their ends lie 18 bases apart. The CDR3 contains 16 residues, cysteine and phenylalanine counted. Only the CDR3 region is kept as DNA, spanning 48 bases read in frame from base 1. Taken from the germline V gene, the CDR1 and CDR2 loops are SGHVS and FQNEAQ. A remark on this clone: No antigen is known for it. Qualities for individual bases were not recorded, and no much larger clone is one base off.

The receptor's source is a human patient who received an intestinal transplant, so some T cells may come from the graft donor. The specimen comprised PBMCs, sampled 255 days after intestinal transplant. The rearranged segments are TRBV7-8 and TRBJ2-2, and the D gene may be TRBD1, 5 bases matching. CDR3 reads: CASSSGHYLGSGELFF. The base sequence is TGTGCCAGCAGCTCAGGGCACTACCTAGGATCCGGGGAGCTGTTTTTT.